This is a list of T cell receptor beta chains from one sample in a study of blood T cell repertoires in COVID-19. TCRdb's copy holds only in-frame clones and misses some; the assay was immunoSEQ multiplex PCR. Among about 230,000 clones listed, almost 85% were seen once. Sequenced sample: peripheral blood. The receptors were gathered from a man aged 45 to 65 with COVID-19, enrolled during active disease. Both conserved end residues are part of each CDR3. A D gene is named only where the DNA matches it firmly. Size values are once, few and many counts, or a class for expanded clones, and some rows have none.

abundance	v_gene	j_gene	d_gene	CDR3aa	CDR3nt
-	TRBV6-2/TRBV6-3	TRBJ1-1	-	CASSYSPGRKTEAFF	TGTGCCAGCAGTTACTCGCCAGGAAGAAAGACTGAAGCTTTCTTT
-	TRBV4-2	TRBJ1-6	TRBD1	CASSQTDRVESPLHF	TGTGCCAGCAGCCAGACGGACAGGGTAGAGTCACCCCTCCACTTT
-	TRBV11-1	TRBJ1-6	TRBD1	CASTLQGTGATPLHF	TGTGCCAGCACCCTCCAGGGGACAGGGGCCACACCCCTCCACTTT
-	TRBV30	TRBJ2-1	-	CAWIRLGGGDYNEQFF	TGTGCCTGGATAAGACTGGGGGGGGGCGACTACAATGAGCAGTTCTTC
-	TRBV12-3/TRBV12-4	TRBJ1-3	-	CASSSSSGNTIYF	TGTGCCAGCAGTTCGAGCTCTGGAAACACCATATATTTT
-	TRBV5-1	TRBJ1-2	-	CASSSNSYANYGYTF	TGCGCCAGCAGCTCAAATAGCTATGCTAACTATGGCTACACCTTC
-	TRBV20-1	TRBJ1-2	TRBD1	CSASVEGAWGYTF	TGCAGTGCTAGTGTGGAGGGGGCATGGGGCTACACCTTC
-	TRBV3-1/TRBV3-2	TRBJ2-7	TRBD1	CASSRDRTGEQYF	TGTGCCAGCAGCCGGGACAGAACGGGCGAGCAGTACTTC
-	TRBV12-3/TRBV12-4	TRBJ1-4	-	CASRAGVNEKLFF	TGTGCCAGCCGAGCCGGGGTTAATGAAAAACTGTTTTTT
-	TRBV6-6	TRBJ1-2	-	CASSPGVYGYTF	TGTGCCAGCAGCCCCGGTGTCTATGGCTACACCTTC
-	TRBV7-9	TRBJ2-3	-	CASSYGGSTDTQYF	TGTGCCAGCAGCTACGGGGGTAGCACAGATACGCAGTATTTT
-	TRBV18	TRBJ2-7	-	CASSLAPLYEQYF	TGTGCCAGCTCATTAGCCCCTCTCTACGAGCAGTACTTC
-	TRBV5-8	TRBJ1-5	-	CASSLVMRWQPQHF	TGTGCCAGCAGCTTGGTGATGCGGTGGCAGCCCCAGCATTTT
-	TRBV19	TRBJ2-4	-	CASSIAKNIQYF	TGTGCCAGTAGTATTGCGAAAAACATTCAGTACTTC
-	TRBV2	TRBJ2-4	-	CASSWGLAKNIQYF	TGTGCCAGCAGTTGGGGCTTAGCCAAAAACATTCAGTACTTC
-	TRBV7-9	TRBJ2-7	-	CASSFTGASYEQYF	TGTGCCAGCAGCTTCACAGGAGCCTCCTACGAGCAGTACTTC
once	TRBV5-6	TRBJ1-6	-	CASSTPPWNSPLHF	TGTGCCAGCAGCACTCCTCCTTGGAATTCACCCCTCCACTTT
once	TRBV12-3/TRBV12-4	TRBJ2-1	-	CASSPGWNEQFF	TGTGCCAGCAGCCCCGGTTGGAATGAGCAGTTCTTC
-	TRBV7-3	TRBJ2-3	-	CASSLTGTGADTQYF	TGTGCCAGCAGCTTAACTGGAACGGGGGCAGATACGCAGTATTTT
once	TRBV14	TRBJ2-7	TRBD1	CASSQDTTGGYEQYF	TGTGCCAGCAGCCAAGATACAACAGGGGGGTACGAGCAGTACTTC
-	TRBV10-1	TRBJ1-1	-	CASLRRGGTNTEAFF	TGCGCCAGCCTCCGTAGGGGGGGGACGAACACTGAAGCTTTCTTT
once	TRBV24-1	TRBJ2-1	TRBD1	CATSDRTGFRLNEQFF	TGTGCCACCAGTGACCGGACAGGGTTTCGGCTCAATGAGCAGTTCTTC
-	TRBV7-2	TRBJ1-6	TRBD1	CASSQGQYNSPLHF	TGTGCCAGCAGCCAGGGACAGTATAATTCACCCCTCCACTTT
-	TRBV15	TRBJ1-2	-	CATSSGGRGGYTF	TGTGCCACCAGCAGTGGGGGCAGGGGCGGCTACACCTTC
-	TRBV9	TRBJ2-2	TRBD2	CASSPPAGDTGELFF	TGTGCCAGCAGCCCTCCAGCGGGGGACACCGGGGAGCTGTTTTTT
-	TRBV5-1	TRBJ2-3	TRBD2	CASSLPGGPGDTQYF	TGCGCCAGCAGCTTACCGGGGGGGCCTGGAGATACGCAGTATTTT
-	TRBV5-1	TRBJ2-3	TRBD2	CASSLVSSGGTSTDTQYF	TGCGCCAGCAGCCTGGTGTCTAGCGGGGGGACTTCTACAGATACGCAGTATTTT
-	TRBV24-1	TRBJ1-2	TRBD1	CATSDGGADQGAYGYTF	TGTGCCACCAGTGATGGCGGTGCGGACCAGGGGGCCTATGGCTACACCTTC
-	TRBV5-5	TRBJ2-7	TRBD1	CASSPTGGGGAGEQYF	TGTGCCAGCAGCCCCACAGGGGGCGGGGGAGCCGGCGAGCAGTACTTC
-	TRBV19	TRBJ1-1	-	CASSSEANTEAFF	TGTGCCAGTAGCTCAGAGGCTAACACTGAAGCTTTCTTT
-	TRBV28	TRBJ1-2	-	CASRGSENYGYTF	TGTGCCAGCAGGGGCTCAGAGAACTATGGCTACACCTTC
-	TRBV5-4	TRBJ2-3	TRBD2	CASSLAGGADTQYF	TGTGCCAGCAGCTTGGCCGGGGGGGCAGATACGCAGTATTTT
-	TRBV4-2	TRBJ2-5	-	CASSLAGGQQETQYF	TGTGCCAGCAGTCTGGCTGGTGGACAGCAAGAGACCCAGTACTTC
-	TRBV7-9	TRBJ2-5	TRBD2	CASSPKLAGETQYF	TGTGCCAGCAGCCCAAAGCTAGCGGGAGAGACCCAGTACTTC
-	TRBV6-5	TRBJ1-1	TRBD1	CASSLKPGQVAFF	TGTGCCAGCAGTTTAAAACCGGGACAGGTGGCTTTCTTT
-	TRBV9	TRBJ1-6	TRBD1	CASSAHRGSNSPLHF	TGTGCCAGCAGCGCCCACAGGGGGAGTAATTCACCCCTCCACTTT
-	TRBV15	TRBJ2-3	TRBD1	CATSTGQGSDTQYF	TGTGCCACCAGCACAGGACAGGGGTCAGATACGCAGTATTTT
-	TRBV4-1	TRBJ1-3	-	CASSQFRSGDTIYF	TGCGCCAGCAGCCAATTCCGAAGCGGAGACACCATATATTTT
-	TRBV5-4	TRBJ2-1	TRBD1	CASRPGQRPLNEQFF	TGTGCCAGCAGACCGGGACAGCGCCCTCTGAATGAGCAGTTCTTC
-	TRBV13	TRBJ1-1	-	CASIRGANTEAFF	TGTGCCAGCATCCGGGGGGCGAACACTGAAGCTTTCTTT
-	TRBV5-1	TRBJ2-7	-	CASSPPDSPYEQYF	TGCGCCAGCAGCCCCCCGGACAGTCCCTACGAGCAGTACTTC
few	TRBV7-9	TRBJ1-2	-	CASSERVGGSGYTF	TGTGCCAGCAGCGAGAGGGTAGGGGGTTCTGGCTACACCTTC
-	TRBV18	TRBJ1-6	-	CASSPATAASGSPLHF	TGTGCCAGCTCACCCGCCACGGCCGCGTCGGGGTCACCCCTCCACTTT
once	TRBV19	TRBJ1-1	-	CASSNDKIEAFF	TGTGCCAGTAGTAATGACAAAATTGAAGCTTTCTTT
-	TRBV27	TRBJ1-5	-	CASRQGWGQPQHF	TGTGCCAGCAGGCAGGGGTGGGGTCAGCCCCAGCATTTT
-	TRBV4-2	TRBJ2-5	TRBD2	CASSLPGGLADQETQYF	TGTGCCAGCAGCCTCCCGGGCGGACTAGCGGACCAAGAGACCCAGTACTTC
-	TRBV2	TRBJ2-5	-	CASSEARGTQGGETQYF	TGTGCCAGCAGTGAAGCACGGGGGACTCAAGGTGGGGAGACCCAGTACTTC
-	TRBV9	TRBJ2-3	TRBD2	CASSPSPSGGAADTQYF	TGTGCCAGCAGCCCCTCCCCCAGCGGGGGGGCCGCAGATACGCAGTATTTT
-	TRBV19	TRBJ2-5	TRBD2	CASSRGLAGFLKTQYF	TGTGCCAGTAGCAGAGGACTAGCGGGGTTTTTAAAGACCCAGTACTTC
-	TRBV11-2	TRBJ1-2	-	CASSSLGGVYGYTF	TGTGCCAGCAGCTCCCTAGGGGGGGTCTATGGCTACACCTTC
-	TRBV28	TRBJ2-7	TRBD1	CASRPSRTGLYEQYF	TGTGCCAGCAGACCCTCGAGGACAGGGCTCTACGAGCAGTACTTC
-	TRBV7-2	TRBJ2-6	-	CASSPRGSGANVLTF	TGTGCCAGCAGCCCACGGGGATCTGGGGCCAACGTCCTGACTTTC
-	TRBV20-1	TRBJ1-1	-	CSASQLRENTEAFF	TGCAGTGCTAGTCAGCTTCGGGAGAACACTGAAGCTTTCTTT
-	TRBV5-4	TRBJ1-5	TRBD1	CASSEQGVHQPQHF	TGTGCCAGCAGCGAACAGGGGGTCCATCAGCCCCAGCATTTT
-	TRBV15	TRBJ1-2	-	CATSKDSVYGYTF	TGTGCCACCAGCAAAGACAGCGTCTATGGCTACACCTTC
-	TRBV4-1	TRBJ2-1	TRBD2	CASSQDRGTSGVPSYNEQFF	TGCGCCAGCAGCCAAGATAGGGGGACTAGCGGGGTTCCCTCCTACAATGAGCAGTTCTTC
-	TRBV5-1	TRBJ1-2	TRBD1	CASSRTGENYGYTF	TGCGCCAGCAGTCGGACAGGGGAAAACTATGGCTACACCTTC
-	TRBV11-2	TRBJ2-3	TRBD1	CASSPGQSSTDTQYF	TGTGCCAGCAGCCCGGGACAGTCTAGCACAGATACGCAGTATTTT
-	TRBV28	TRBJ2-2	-	CATKGGFLELFF	TGTGCCACCAAAGGGGGATTCCTCGAGCTGTTTTTT
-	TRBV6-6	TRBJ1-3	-	CASRRRDTGNTIYF	TGTGCCAGCAGGCGCCGGGACACGGGAAACACCATATATTTT